This T cell receptor beta chain was recovered during a study of T-cell reconstitution after alpha-beta-depleted transplantation in children. Findings and caveats of the study: TCRbeta diversity was high at day 60 in some patients (a result of surviving recipient T cells and thymic progenitors). It was newly produced T cells that mostly accounted for T-cell counts and diversity one year after transplant. Several hundred expanded graft clones reportedly gave rise to the alpha-beta T cells present about two months after transplant.

This sample's TCRbeta library carried unique molecular identifier barcodes. TCRdb re-analysed the PCR reads in MiXCR, keeping a single row per CDR3 protein. The table has 80,000 or so distinct CDR3 sequences, over 12% seen once. Regarding this clonotype: The antigen is unknown.

The sample was PBMCs, mostly from graft donor cells, taken 180 days after TCRalphabeta/CD19-depleted stem cell transplant. The receptor comes from a male patient aged 2-15 years who had a stem cell transplant for acute lymphoblastic leukemia, so the T cells may come from the graft donor.

CDR3 protein: CSARAETGHSYEQYF. The CDR3 DNA sequence: TGCAGTGCTAGAGCGGAGACAGGACACTCCTACGAGCAGTACTTC. The rearrangement uses TRBV20-1 and TRBJ2-7, with a weak D call TRBD1 (6 bases). Germline V lookup: CDR1 DFQATT, CDR2 SNEGSKA (reference sequence). This CDR3 spans 15 amino acids. V lost 1 base to trimming and J lost 0 bases, with 13 bases between them.